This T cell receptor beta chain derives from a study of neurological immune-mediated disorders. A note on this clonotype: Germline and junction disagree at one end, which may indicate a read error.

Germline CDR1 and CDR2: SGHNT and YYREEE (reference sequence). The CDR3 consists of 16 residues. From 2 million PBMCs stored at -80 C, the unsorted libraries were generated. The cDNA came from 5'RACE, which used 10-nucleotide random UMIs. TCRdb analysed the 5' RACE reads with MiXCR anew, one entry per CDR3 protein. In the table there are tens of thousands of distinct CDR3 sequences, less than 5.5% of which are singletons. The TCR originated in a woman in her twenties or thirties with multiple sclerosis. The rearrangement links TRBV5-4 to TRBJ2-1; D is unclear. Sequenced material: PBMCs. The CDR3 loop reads CASSLKRFGSYNAQFF. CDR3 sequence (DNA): TGTGCCAGCAGCTTGAAGAGGTTCGGCTCCTACAATGCGCAGTTCTTC.